Presented here are 8 T cell receptor beta chains from one specimen sequenced in a study of molecular identifiers for immune sequencing clone quantification (dated by TCRdb to the late 2010s). Library creation used PCR. Sequencing was performed on an Illumina HiSeq 4000. TCRdb trimmed public reads at Q25 via fastp, called clones via MiXCR and kept in-frame beta chains. Each record represents a unique CDR3 protein, reported with the most common genes and DNA among its rows. In all, the sample holds some 12,000 distinct CDR3 sequences, and roughly 15% of those were seen once. The ten top clones hold 1.5% to 2% of the sample. Sequenced sample: naive CD8+ T cells from blood, with Jurkat cell RNA spiked in. The sample's cell subset or site label, in plain terms: FACS-sorted CD8+CD4-CCR7+CD45RA+ naive T cells. These receptors were obtained from a human donor in good health. Some libraries in this study had Jurkat cell RNA spiked in.

This clonotype was detected many times. The chain joins TRBV7-3 to TRBJ2-3, with a weak D call TRBD2 (6 bases). Germline V gene data show CDR1 as SGHTA and CDR2 as FQGTGA. CDR3 size: 16 residues. V lost 5 bases and J 0 bases, leaving 15 bases between the germline ends. The CDR3 bases are TGTGCCAGCAGCCCCAGAGCGGGCTACAGCACAGATACGCAGTATTTT. Translated: CASSPRAGYSTDTQYF.

This clonotype came up a few times. CDR3 residues: CASSHPSGRGSYEQYF. The CDR3 bases are TGTGCCAGCAGCCACCCTAGCGGGAGGGGTTCCTACGAGCAGTACTTC. The V gene is TRBV3-1, the J gene TRBJ2-7; 12 bases map to TRBD2. This CDR3 region has 16 residues. The V segment lost 3 bases and the J segment 1 base; nucleotides outside the gene matches: 4. CDR1 and CDR2 (germline): LGHDT, YNNKEL (reference sequence).

This clonotype was found many times. J is TRBJ2-2 and V is TRBV24-1; a weak D match, TRBD1 (6 bases). Germline V CDR1 and CDR2: KGHDR, SFDVKD. V was shortened by 3 bases and J by 1 base, with 8 bases between the two germline ends. The CDR3 contains 15 residues. CDR3 sequence: CATSDTGQNTGELFF. CDR3 in DNA: TGTGCCACCAGTGATACGGGACAGAACACCGGGGAGCTGTTTTTT.

In its sample, this clonotype is medium-sized (0.01 to 0.1%). J is TRBJ2-3 and V is TRBV29-1; D gene ambiguous. Between the trimmed V and J ends, which lost 1 base and 1 base, there was a span of 9 bases. The CDR3 contains 14 residues. Germline V CDR1 and CDR2: SQVTM, ANQGSEA. The CDR3 region is CSVEVAGRTDTQYF. The CDR3 nucleotides read TGCAGCGTTGAAGTGGCAGGCCGCACAGATACGCAGTATTTT.

In its sample, this clonotype was seen many times. The chain is built from TRBV4-2 and TRBJ2-1, with 13 nucleotides matching TRBD2. CDR3 length: 17 residues. The V segment lost 0 bases and the J segment 8 bases; nucleotides outside the gene matches: 7. Per germline, CDR1 LGHNA and CDR2 YNFKEQ. CDR3 nucleotides: TGTGCCAGCAGCCAAGATATTATACTAGCGGGAGGGGATGAGCAGTTCTTC. This codes for CASSQDIILAGGDEQFF.

This clonotype was seen just once. At one boundary the junction diverges from the germline segment, which might be a read error. The gene calls are TRBV4-1 and TRBJ2-7, with 11 bases identical to TRBD1. The CDR3 contains 15 residues. Germline values: CDR1 MGHRA, CDR2 YSYEKL. In DNA form, the CDR3 reads TGCGCCAGCAGCCAAGCGGACAGGGGGCCCTACAAGCAGTACTTC. It codes for CASSQADRGPYKQYF.

This clonotype was seen repeatedly, ten times or more. This chain links TRBV4-1 with TRBJ1-1; D is possibly TRBD1 (5 bases). Per the germline V gene, CDR1 is MGHRA and CDR2 is YSYEKL. This CDR3 region has 16 residues. V lost 2 bases, J lost 2 bases, and 15 bases lay in between. The DNA for the CDR3 is TGCGCCAGCAGCCAACGAGCGGGGGGTGAAAACACTGAAGCTTTCTTT. Its protein is CASSQRAGGENTEAFF.

The V call is TRBV7-9, the J call TRBJ1-1; D unresolved. The CDR3 is made up of 16 amino acids. The germline V gene encodes CDR1 SEHNR and CDR2 FQNEAQ (reference sequence). The V and J ends lost 5 bases and 1 base respectively, with 17 bases between them. CDR3 protein: CASSGAITRWNTEAFF. Written as DNA, the CDR3 is TGTGCCAGCAGCGGAGCAATAACAAGGTGGAACACTGAAGCTTTCTTT.